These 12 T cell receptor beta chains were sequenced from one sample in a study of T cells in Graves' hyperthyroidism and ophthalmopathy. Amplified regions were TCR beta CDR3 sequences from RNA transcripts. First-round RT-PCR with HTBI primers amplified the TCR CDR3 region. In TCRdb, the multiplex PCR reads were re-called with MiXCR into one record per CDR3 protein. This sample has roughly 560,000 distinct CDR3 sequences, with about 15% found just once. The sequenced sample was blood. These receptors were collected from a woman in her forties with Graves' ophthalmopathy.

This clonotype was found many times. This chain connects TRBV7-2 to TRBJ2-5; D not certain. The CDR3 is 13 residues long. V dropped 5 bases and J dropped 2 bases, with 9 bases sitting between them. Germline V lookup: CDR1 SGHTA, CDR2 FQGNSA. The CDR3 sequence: CASSTWTQETQYF. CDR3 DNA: TGTGCCAGCAGCACATGGACGCAAGAGACCCAGTACTTC.

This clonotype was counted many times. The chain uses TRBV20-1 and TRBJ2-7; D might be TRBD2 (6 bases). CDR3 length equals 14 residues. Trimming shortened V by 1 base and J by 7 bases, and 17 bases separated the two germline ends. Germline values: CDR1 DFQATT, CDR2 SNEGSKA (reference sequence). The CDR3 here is CSARGPGTWGEQYF. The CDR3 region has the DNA TGCAGTGCTAGAGGCCCCGGGACTTGGGGGGAGCAGTACTTC.

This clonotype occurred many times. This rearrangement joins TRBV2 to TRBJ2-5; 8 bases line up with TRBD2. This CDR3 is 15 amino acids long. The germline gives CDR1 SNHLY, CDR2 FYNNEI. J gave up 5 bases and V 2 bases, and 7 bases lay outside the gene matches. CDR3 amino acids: CASSEPWPGGETQYF. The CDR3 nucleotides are TGTGCCAGCAGTGAACCTTGGCCGGGGGGGGAGACCCAGTACTTC.

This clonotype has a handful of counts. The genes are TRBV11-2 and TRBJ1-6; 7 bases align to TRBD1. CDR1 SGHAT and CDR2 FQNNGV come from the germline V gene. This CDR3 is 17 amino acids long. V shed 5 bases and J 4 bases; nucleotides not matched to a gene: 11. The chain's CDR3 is CASSDAGTAGYNSPLHF. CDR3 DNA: TGTGCCAGCAGCGACGCCGGGACAGCTGGATATAATTCACCCCTCCACTTT.

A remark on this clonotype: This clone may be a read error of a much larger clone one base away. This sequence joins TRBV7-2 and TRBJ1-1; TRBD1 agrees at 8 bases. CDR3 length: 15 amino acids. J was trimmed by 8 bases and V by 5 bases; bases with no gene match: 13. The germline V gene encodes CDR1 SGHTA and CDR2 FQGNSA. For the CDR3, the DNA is TGTGCCAGCAGCCCGAGACAGGGGATAAGTTTCGAAGCTTTCTTT. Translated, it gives CASSPRQGISFEAFF.

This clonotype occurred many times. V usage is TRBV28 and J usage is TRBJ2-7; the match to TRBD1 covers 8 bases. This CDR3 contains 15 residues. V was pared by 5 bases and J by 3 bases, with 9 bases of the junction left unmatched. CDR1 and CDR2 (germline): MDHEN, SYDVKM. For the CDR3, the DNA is TGTGCCAGCAGTACACGGACAGGGAGTTTCTACGAGCAGTACTTC. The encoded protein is CASSTRTGSFYEQYF.

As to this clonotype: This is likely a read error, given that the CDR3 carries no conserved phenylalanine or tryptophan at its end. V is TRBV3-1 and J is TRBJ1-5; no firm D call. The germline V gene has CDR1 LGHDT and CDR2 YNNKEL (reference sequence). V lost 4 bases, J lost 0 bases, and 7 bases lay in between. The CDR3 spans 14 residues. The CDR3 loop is CASSPELSNQPQHL. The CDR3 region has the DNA TGTGCCAGCAGCCCCGAACTTAGCAATCAGCCCCAGCATCTT.

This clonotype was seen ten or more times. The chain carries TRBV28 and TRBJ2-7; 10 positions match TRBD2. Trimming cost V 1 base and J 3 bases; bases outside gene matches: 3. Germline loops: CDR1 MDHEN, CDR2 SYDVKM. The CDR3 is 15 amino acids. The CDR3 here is CASSLSLAGVYEQYF. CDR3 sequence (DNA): TGTGCCAGCAGTTTATCGCTAGCGGGGGTCTACGAGCAGTACTTC. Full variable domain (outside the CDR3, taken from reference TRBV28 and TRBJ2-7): DVKVTQSSRYLVKRTGEKVFLECVQDMDHENMFWYRQDPGLGLRLIYFSYDVKMKEKGDIPEGYSVSREKKERFSLILESASTNQTSMYLCASSLSLAGVYEQYFGPGTRLTVT.

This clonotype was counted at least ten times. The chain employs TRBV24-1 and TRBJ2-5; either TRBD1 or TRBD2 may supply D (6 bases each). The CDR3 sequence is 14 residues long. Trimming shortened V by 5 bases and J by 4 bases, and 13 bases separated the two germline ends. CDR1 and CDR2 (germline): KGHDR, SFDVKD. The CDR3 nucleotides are TGTGCCACCAGTGCCTCAGGGGAGGTAGAGACCCAGTACTTC. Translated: CATSASGEVETQYF.

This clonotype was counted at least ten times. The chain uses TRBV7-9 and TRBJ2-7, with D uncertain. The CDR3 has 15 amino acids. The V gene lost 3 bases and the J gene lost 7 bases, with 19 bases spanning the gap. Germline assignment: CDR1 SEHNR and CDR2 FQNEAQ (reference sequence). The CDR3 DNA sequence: TGTGCCAGCAGCTTGGGAACGGGTATGGGTGGAGAGCAGTACTTC. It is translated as CASSLGTGMGGEQYF.

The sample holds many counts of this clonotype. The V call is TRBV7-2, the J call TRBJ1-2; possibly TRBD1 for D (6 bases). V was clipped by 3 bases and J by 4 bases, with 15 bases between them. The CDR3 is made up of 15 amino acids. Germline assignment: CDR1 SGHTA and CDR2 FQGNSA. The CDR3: CASSLRTGKGYGYTF. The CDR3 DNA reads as TGTGCCAGCAGCTTGCGCACAGGGAAGGGCTATGGCTACACCTTC.

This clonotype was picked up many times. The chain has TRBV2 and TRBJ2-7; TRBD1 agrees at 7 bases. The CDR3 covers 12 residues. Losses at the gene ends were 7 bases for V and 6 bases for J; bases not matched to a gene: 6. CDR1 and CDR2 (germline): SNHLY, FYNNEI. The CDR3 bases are TGTGCCAGCACCCCGACAGGGTCCGAGCAGTACTTC. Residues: CASTPTGSEQYF.